The source of this T cell receptor beta chain is a study of early T cells in non-severe SARS-CoV-2 infection listed by TCRdb under 2021. About the investigation overall: Because TCR sequencing relied on bulk RNA taken from unsorted whole blood, pairing of alpha and beta chains was not possible. General conclusions and limits of the study: VDJdb matching was skewed toward anti-spike CD8 responses and likely underestimated virus-specific expansions by missing private and CD4 specificities.

The study was a case-control design nested within a healthcare worker cohort in London, UK, with weekly nasopharyngeal swab PCR tests and blood sampling. Healthcare workers were recruited during the week of the UK lockdown, between 23 and 31 March 2020, and followed weekly for up to about 15 weeks. Receptors were amplified or captured by 5' RACE. The listed sequencing device is NextSeq 500. In the TCR library protocol, unique molecular identifiers were attached to individual cDNA molecules to correct for PCR bias and sequencing error. Both TCR alpha and beta chains were sequenced, and tight co-correlation was observed between alpha and beta sequence abundances in each sample. The authors' analysis ran thus. Decombinator V4 was used to perform V gene, J gene and CDR3 annotation of TCR sequences. Expanded TCRs were defined as changing significantly between any two time points under a Poisson model with p below 0.0001. TCR abundances were normalised to the total number of TCRs sequenced per sample and were expressed as counts per million. MAIT TCRs were defined by TRAV1-2 paired with TRAJ12, TRAJ20 or TRAJ33, and iNKT TCRs by TRAV10 paired with TRAJ18. A search of VDJdb, accessed on 1 November 2021, was run for TCRs annotated to CMV, EBV and SARS-CoV-2, with TCRs annotated for multiple antigens excluded. Starting from the raw public reads, TCRdb applied fastp trimming at Q25, assembled clones with MiXCR and retained in-frame beta chains. Duplicate CDR3 protein sequences are folded into a single record with the most common DNA and genes. For this entry, the V and J calls and clone size follow TCRdb and not the study's own pipeline. The table for this sample lists 35,000 to 45,000 distinct CDR3 sequences; about 5% of them were counted only once. Of the sample, around 7.6% is held by the ten largest clones.

V sheds 6 bases and J sheds 0 bases, leaving 10 bases between their ends. From its cysteine to its phenylalanine, the CDR3 spans 14 amino acids. Solely the CDR3 DNA is kept, with 42 bases framed from the first base. Reading the germline V gene gives CDR1 SGHTA and CDR2 FQGNSA. This clonotype came up many times. There is no known antigen for this receptor. No much larger clone exists at a distance of one base, and base qualities are not known. Input material: whole blood. This receptor chain uses TRBV7-2 and TRBJ2-3; no confident D gene assignment can be made. The sequence derives from an adult who was a healthcare worker with PCR-confirmed SARS-CoV-2 infection or an uninfected control (not recorded which). The CDR3 here reads CASSVSSSTDTQYF. The nucleotides read TGTGCCAGCAGTGTCTCATCTAGCACAGATACGCAGTATTTT.